A single sample is the source of the 15 T cell receptor beta chains below, sequenced in a study of OX40 agonist ivuxolimab in advanced cancers. Measured with immunoSEQ multiplex PCR; TCRdb has only the in-frame clones, and not every one. The sample includes under 95,000 clones, approximately 86% seen only once; the top ten take about 1.3%. This material consisted of CD4+ or CD8+ T cells sorted from blood, taken in a trial of the OX40 agonist ivuxolimab. These receptors came from an adult with an advanced solid tumor such as melanoma, head and neck, liver or kidney cancer.

This clone was picked up one time. The J gene is TRBJ1-1, the V gene TRBV5-1, with D uncertain. V lost 0 bases and J 5 bases, leaving 2 bases between the germline ends. The CDR3 length is 11 residues. The germline CDR1 and CDR2 sequences are SGHRS and YFSETQ. CDR3 protein: CASSLGTEAFF. In DNA form, the CDR3 reads TGCGCCAGCAGCTTGGGTACTGAAGCTTTCTTT. Drawing the rest from reference TRBV5-1 and TRBJ1-1, the complete variable domain is KAGVTQTPRYLIKTRGQQVTLSCSPISGHRSVSWYQQTPGQGLQFLFEYFSETQRNKGNFPGRFSGRQFSNSRSEMNVSTLELGDSALYLCASSLGTEAFFGQGTRLTVV.

This clone was seen once. The J gene is TRBJ1-5, the V gene TRBV6-1; no reliable D call. Germline V gene lookup returns CDR1 MNHNS and CDR2 SASEGT. This CDR3 has 18 amino acids. V was clipped by 2 bases and J by 0 bases, with 17 bases between them. CDR3 coding DNA: TGTGCCAGCAGTGAATTCCCCTCAAGCGACCTTAGCAATCAGCCCCAGCATTTT. Translated: CASSEFPSSDLSNQPQHF.

This clone was seen only once. The rearrangement joins TRBV6-5 to TRBJ1-1; tentative D call: TRBD1 (6 bases). The germline CDR1 and CDR2 sequences are MNHEY and SVGAGI. Trimming shortened V by 7 bases and J by 5 bases, and 17 bases separated the two germline ends. The CDR3 contains 14 residues. CDR3 residues: CASTKSRGGTEAFF. In nucleotides, the CDR3 is TGTGCCAGCACAAAATCGAGGGGGGGGACTGAAGCTTTCTTT.

This chain uses TRBV19 with TRBJ1-1; 9 bases are shared with TRBD1. V trimming: 4 bases; J trimming: 0 bases; junction bases outside the gene matches: 9. Germline values: CDR1 LNHDA, CDR2 SQIVND (reference sequence). The CDR3 extends over 17 amino acids. Here the CDR3 reads CASSRQGQGTMNTEAFF. Written as DNA, the CDR3 is TGTGCCAGTAGTAGACAGGGACAGGGCACGATGAACACTGAAGCTTTCTTT.

The rearrangement joins TRBV10-1 to TRBJ2-3, with D perhaps TRBD1 or TRBD2 (5 bases each). The CDR3 length is 13 residues. The V end lost 5 bases, the J end lost 2 bases, and 8 bases lay between the germline ends. Germline CDR1 is WNHNN and CDR2 is SYGVQD (reference sequence). This CDR3 is CASSRDLTDTQYF. The CDR3 DNA follows: TGCGCCAGCAGTCGGGACCTCACAGATACGCAGTATTTT.

The CDR3, as DNA: TGCAGCGACAAGAGAGGGGGTTATGGCTACACCTTC. This encodes CSDKRGGYGYTF. V gene TRBV29-1 combines with J gene TRBJ1-2; D possibly corresponds to TRBD1 (6 bases). Germline V lookup: CDR1 SQVTM, CDR2 ANQGSEA. Trimming cost V 7 bases and J 5 bases, with 14 bases left between them. The CDR3 consists of 12 residues.

The CDR3 sequence: CASSLAGSSYEQYF. The CDR3 DNA reads TGTGCCAGCAGCTTGGCGGGAAGCTCCTACGAGCAGTACTTC. J is TRBJ2-7 and V is TRBV7-8; D possibly corresponds to TRBD2 (6 bases). The germline V gene has CDR1 SGHVS and CDR2 FQNEAQ. CDR3 length: 14 amino acids. Trimming pared 3 bases from V and 0 bases from J, leaving 9 bases between.

This chain connects TRBV7-9 to TRBJ1-3; D uncertain. Trimming took off 8 bases at V and 3 bases at J, with 11 bases between the two ends. The CDR3 sequence is 13 residues long. Germline loops: CDR1 SEHNR, CDR2 FQNEAQ (reference sequence). The CDR3 coding sequence is TGTGCCAGCTACCCCGCTGGTGGAAACACCATATATTTT. Translating gives CASYPAGGNTIYF.

CDR3 in amino acids: CASSRDGAEKLFF. Here the CDR3 DNA reads TGTGCCAGCAGCAGGGATGGGGCTGAAAAACTGTTTTTT. The rearrangement links TRBV27 to TRBJ1-4; TRBD1 might be the D (5 bases). V lost 6 bases and J 7 bases, leaving 12 bases between the germline ends. CDR1 and CDR2 (germline): MNHEY, SMNVEV (reference sequence). The CDR3 runs 13 residues. Full variable domain (missing parts from reference TRBV27 and TRBJ1-4): EAQVTQNPRYLITVTGKKLTVTCSQNMNHEYMSWYRQDPGLGLRQIYYSMNVEVTDKGDVPEGYKVSRKEKRNFPLILESPSPNQTSLYFCASSRDGAEKLFFGSGTQLSVL.

This clone occurred once. V and J are TRBV5-5 and TRBJ2-5; 10 bases fit TRBD1. Trimming cost V 2 bases and J 4 bases; bases outside gene matches: 8. Germline CDR1 and CDR2: SGHKS and YYEKEE (reference sequence). The CDR3 runs 16 residues. Here the CDR3 reads CASSLGGTGVVETQYF. The CDR3 DNA sequence: TGTGCCAGCAGCTTAGGTGGGACAGGGGTGGTAGAGACCCAGTACTTC. Using reference TRBV5-5 and TRBJ2-5 for the parts outside the CDR3, the full variable domain is DAGVTQSPTHLIKTRGQQVTLRCSPISGHKSVSWYQQVLGQGPQFIFQYYEKEERGRGNFPDRFSARQFPNYSSELNVNALLLGDSALYLCASSLGGTGVVETQYFGPGTRLLVL.

This clone was picked up one time. The chain couples TRBV19 to TRBJ2-7, with D perhaps matching TRBD2 (6 bases). CDR1 is LNHDA and CDR2 is SQIVND in the germline V gene (reference sequence). The CDR3 totals 13 residues. V was pared by 4 bases and J by 5 bases, with 12 bases between. The CDR3 nucleotides are TGTGCCAGTAGTAATAGGGGAGGCGACGAGCAGTACTTC. Translation: CASSNRGGDEQYF.

The rearrangement links TRBV19 to TRBJ2-5; D may be TRBD2 (6 bases). CDR3 length: 12 residues. Trimming removed 11 bases at V and 5 bases at J, with 15 bases between. CDR1 and CDR2 from the germline V gene are LNHDA and SQIVND (reference sequence). CDR3 sequence: CAAGGWGETQYF. In nucleotides, the CDR3 is TGTGCCGCCGGAGGGTGGGGTGAGACCCAGTACTTC.

The rearrangement links TRBV5-1 to TRBJ1-1; D not certain. Germline lookup yields CDR1 SGHRS and CDR2 YFSETQ. The CDR3 is 13 residues long. V was cut by 1 base and J by 1 base, with 5 bases left in between. Here the CDR3 reads CASSLQPNTEAFF. The CDR3 DNA reads as TGCGCCAGCAGCTTGCAACCGAACACTGAAGCTTTCTTT.

This chain connects TRBV28 to TRBJ2-3; D not certain. The germline gives CDR1 MDHEN, CDR2 SYDVKM. This CDR3 comprises 12 residues. The V end was cut by 4 bases, the J end by 8 bases, with 10 bases between. The CDR3 reads CASSSTLPTQYF. CDR3 DNA sequence: TGTGCCAGCAGTTCGACCCTGCCTACGCAGTATTTT.

This chain joins TRBV9 and TRBJ2-5; possibly TRBD1 for D (5 bases). The CDR3 runs 14 residues. Germline V gene sequence: CDR1 SGDLS, CDR2 YYNGEE. V shed 4 bases and J shed 2 bases, with 12 bases lying between them. DNA of the CDR3: TGTGCCAGCAGCCTGGAAGGGGAACAAGAGACCCAGTACTTC. Its translation is CASSLEGEQETQYF.